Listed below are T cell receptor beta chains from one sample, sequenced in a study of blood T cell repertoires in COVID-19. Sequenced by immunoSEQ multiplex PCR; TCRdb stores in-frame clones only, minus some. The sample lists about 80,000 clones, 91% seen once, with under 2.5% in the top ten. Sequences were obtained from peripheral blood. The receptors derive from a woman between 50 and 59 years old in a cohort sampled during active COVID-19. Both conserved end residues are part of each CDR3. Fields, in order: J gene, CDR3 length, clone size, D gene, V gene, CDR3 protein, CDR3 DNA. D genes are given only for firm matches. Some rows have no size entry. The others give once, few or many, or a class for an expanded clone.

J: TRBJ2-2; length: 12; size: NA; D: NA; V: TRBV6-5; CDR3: CASRPVGGELFF; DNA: TGTGCCAGCAGACCGGTCGGCGGGGAGCTGTTTTTT
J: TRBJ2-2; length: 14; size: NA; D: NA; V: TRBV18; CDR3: CASSPTGYPGELFF; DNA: TGTGCCAGCTCACCAACAGGGTACCCCGGGGAGCTGTTTTTT
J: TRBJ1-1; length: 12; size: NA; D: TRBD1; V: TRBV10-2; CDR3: CASSQDRAQAFF; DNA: TGCGCCAGCAGCCAGGACAGGGCGCAAGCTTTCTTT
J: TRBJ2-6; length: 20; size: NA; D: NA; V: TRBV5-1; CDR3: CASSQEGSFTLPSGANVLTF; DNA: TGCGCCAGCAGCCAGGAGGGGTCATTCACACTCCCTTCTGGGGCCAACGTCCTGACTTTC
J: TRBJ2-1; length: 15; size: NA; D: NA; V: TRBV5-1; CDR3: CASSPQTGNYNEQFF; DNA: TGCGCCAGCAGCCCCCAGACAGGCAACTACAATGAGCAGTTCTTC
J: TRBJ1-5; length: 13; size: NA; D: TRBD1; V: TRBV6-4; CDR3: CASSPDRDQPQHF; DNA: TGTGCCAGCAGTCCGGACAGGGATCAGCCCCAGCATTTT
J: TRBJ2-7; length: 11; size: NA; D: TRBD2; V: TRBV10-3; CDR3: CATGGSYEQYF; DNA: TGTGCCACCGGGGGGTCCTACGAGCAGTACTTC
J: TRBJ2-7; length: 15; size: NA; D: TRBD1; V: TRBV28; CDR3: CASRPTPGQGGEQYF; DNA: TGTGCCAGCCGACCGACACCGGGACAGGGTGGCGAGCAGTACTTC
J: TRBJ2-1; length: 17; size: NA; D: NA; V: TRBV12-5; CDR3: CASGLNTDSYSYNEQFF; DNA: TGTGCTAGTGGTTTGAATACGGACAGCTACTCCTACAATGAGCAGTTCTTC
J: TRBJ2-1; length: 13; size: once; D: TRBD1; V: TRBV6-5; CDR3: CASSQTGLNEQFF; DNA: TGTGCCAGCAGTCAGACAGGGCTCAATGAGCAGTTCTTC
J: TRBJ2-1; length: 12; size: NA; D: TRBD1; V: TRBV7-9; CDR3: CASRPQGDEQFF; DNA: TGTGCCAGCAGGCCACAGGGGGATGAGCAGTTCTTC
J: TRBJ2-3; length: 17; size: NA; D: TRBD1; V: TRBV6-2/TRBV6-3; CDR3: CASSYPRGQGARDTQYF; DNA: TGTGCCAGCAGTTACCCCAGGGGGCAGGGGGCGCGAGATACGCAGTATTTT
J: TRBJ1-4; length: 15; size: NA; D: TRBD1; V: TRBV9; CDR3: CASSVGTGLGEKLFF; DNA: TGTGCCAGCAGCGTTGGGACAGGCTTGGGTGAAAAACTGTTTTTT
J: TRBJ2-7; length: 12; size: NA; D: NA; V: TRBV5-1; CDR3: CASSSGHTEQYF; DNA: TGCGCCAGCAGCTCGGGACATACCGAGCAGTACTTC
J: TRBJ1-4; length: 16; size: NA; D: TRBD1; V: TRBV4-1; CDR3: CASSQEGSGGSEKLFF; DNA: TGCGCCAGCAGCCAAGAAGGTTCAGGGGGATCCGAAAAACTGTTTTTT
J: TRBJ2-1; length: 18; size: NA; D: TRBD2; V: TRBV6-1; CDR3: CASSEAPGGGALGNEQFF; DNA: TGTGCCAGCAGTGAAGCGCCGGGCGGGGGGGCCTTGGGAAATGAGCAGTTCTTC
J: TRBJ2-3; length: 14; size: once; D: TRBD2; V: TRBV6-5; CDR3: CASRGLAGGSAQYF; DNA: TGTGCCAGCAGGGGACTAGCGGGGGGCTCGGCGCAGTATTTT
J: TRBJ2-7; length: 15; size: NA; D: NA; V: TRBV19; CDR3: CASSINSRGSYEQYF; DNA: TGTGCCAGTAGTATAAACTCAAGAGGCTCCTACGAGCAGTACTTC
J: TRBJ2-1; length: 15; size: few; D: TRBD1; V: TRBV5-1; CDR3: CASSLGQGKYNEQFF; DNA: TGCGCCAGCAGCTTGGGACAGGGGAAATACAATGAGCAGTTCTTC
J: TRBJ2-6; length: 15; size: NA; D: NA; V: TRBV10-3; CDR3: CAISEQAAGANVLTF; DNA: TGTGCCATCAGTGAACAAGCGGCAGGGGCCAACGTCCTGACTTTC
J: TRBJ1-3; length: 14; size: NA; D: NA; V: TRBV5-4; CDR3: CASSLVGRVDTIYF; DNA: TGTGCCAGCAGCTTGGTTGGCAGGGTAGACACCATATATTTT
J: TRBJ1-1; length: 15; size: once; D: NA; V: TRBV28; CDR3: CASSSPGGGSLEAFF; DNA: TGTGCCAGCAGTTCCCCCGGGGGGGGAAGCCTTGAAGCTTTCTTT
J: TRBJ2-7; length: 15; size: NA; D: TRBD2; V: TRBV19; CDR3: CATAGLAGSSYEQYF; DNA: TGTGCCACCGCCGGACTAGCGGGATCCTCCTACGAGCAGTACTTC
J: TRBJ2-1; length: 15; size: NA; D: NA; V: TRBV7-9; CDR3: CASSFQGSSYNEQFF; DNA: TGTGCCAGCAGCTTTCAGGGTAGCTCCTACAATGAGCAGTTCTTC
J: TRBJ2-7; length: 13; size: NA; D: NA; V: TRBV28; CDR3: CASSLQGSYEQYF; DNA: TGTGCCAGCAGTTTACAGGGCTCCTACGAGCAGTACTTC
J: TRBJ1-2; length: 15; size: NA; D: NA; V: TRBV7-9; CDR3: CASSLVGQANYGYTF; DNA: TGTGCCAGCAGCTTAGTGGGCCAAGCTAACTATGGCTACACCTTC
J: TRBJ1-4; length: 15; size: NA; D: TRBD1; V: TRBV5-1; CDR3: CASSPTGTPNEKLFF; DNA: TGCGCCAGCAGCCCGACAGGGACTCCAAATGAAAAACTGTTTTTT
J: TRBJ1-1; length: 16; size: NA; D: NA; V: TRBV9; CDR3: CASSPRGRGQDSEAFF; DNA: TGTGCCAGCAGCCCCCGGGGGAGGGGCCAGGATTCTGAAGCTTTCTTT
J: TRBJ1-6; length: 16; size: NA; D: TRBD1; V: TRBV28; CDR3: CASSAPPGQGYSPLHF; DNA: TGTGCCAGCAGCGCTCCACCGGGACAGGGTTATTCACCCCTCCACTTT
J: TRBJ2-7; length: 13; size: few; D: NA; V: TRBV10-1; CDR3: CASSESTGKEQYF; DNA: TGCGCCAGCAGTGAGTCCACAGGGAAGGAGCAGTACTTC
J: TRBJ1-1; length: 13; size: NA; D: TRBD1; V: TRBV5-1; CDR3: CASTAGGTTEAFF; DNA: TGCGCCAGCACCGCAGGGGGCACGACTGAAGCTTTCTTT
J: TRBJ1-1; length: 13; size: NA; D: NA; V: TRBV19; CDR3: CASSGGLNTEAFF; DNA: TGTGCCAGTAGTGGAGGACTGAACACTGAAGCTTTCTTT
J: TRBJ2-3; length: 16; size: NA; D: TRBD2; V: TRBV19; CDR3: CASSRGLAGGPDTQYF; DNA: TGTGCCAGTAGCCGGGGACTAGCGGGGGGGCCGGATACGCAGTATTTT
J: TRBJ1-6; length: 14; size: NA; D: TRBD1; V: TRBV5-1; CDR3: CASSFRQGDSPLHF; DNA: TGCGCCAGCAGCTTTAGGCAGGGGGATTCACCCCTCCACTTT
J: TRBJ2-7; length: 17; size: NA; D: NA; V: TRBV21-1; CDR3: CASSKGTTGYRTYEQYF; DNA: TGTGCCAGCAGCAAAGGGACCACAGGGTACCGGACCTACGAGCAGTACTTC
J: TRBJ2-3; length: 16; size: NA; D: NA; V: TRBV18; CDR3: CASSPLGGRGTDTQYF; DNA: TGTGCCAGCTCCCCCCTGGGGGGAAGAGGCACAGATACGCAGTATTTT
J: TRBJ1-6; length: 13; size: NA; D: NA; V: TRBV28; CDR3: CAIAGAAASPLHF; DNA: TGTGCCATCGCGGGGGCGGCCGCGTCACCCCTCCACTTT
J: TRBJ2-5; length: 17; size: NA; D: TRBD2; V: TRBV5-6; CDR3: CASSTLGLAGGPETQYF; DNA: TGTGCCAGCAGCACCCTGGGGCTAGCGGGGGGGCCAGAGACCCAGTACTTC
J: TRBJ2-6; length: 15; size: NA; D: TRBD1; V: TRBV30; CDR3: CAWGTGLSGANVLTF; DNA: TGTGCCTGGGGGACAGGGTTGTCTGGGGCCAACGTCCTGACTTTC
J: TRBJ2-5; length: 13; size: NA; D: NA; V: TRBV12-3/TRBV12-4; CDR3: CASTMTVQETQYF; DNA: TGTGCCAGCACCATGACTGTTCAAGAGACCCAGTACTTC
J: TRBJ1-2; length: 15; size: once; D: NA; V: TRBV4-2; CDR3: CASSQVAGQNYGYTF; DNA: TGTGCCAGCAGCCAAGTCGCCGGACAGAACTATGGCTACACCTTC
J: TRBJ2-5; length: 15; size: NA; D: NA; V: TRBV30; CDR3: CAWSWETGPTGTQYF; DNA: TGTGCCTGGAGTTGGGAGACAGGTCCAACCGGGACCCAGTACTTC
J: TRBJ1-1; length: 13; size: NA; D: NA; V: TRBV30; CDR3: CAWSYRTRSEAFF; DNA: TGTGCCTGGAGCTACAGAACAAGATCAGAAGCTTTCTTT
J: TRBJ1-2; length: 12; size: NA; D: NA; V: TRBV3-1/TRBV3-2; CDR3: CASSQGGLGYTF; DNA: TGTGCCAGCAGCCAAGGAGGGTTGGGCTACACCTTC
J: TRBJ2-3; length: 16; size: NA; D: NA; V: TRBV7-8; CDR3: CASSFGRGWIADTQYF; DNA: TGTGCCAGCAGCTTCGGCCGGGGGTGGATCGCAGATACGCAGTATTTT
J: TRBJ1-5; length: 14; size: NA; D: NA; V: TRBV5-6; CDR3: CASSLAVSNQPQHF; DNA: TGTGCCAGCAGCTTGGCCGTAAGCAATCAGCCCCAGCATTTT
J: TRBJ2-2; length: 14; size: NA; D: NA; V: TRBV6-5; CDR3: CASTSTTNTGELFF; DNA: TGTGCCAGCACCAGTACTACGAACACCGGGGAGCTGTTTTTT
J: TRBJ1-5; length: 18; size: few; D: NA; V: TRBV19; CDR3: CASSIDASPHYSNQPQHF; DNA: TGTGCCAGTAGTATAGATGCCAGTCCCCACTATAGCAATCAGCCCCAGCATTTT
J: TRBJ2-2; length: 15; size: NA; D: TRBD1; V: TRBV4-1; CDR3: CASSPGTGYAGELFF; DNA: TGCGCCAGCAGCCCCGGGACAGGGTACGCCGGGGAGCTGTTTTTT
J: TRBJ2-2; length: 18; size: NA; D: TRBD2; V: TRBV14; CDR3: CASSQAPRGGRNTGELFF; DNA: TGTGCCAGCAGCCAAGCCCCGAGGGGCGGGAGGAACACCGGGGAGCTGTTTTTT
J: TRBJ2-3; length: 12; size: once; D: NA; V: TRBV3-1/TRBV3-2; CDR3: CASSTRTDTQYF; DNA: TGTGCCAGCAGCACCCGGACAGATACGCAGTATTTT
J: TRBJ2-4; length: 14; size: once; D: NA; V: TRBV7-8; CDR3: CASSLAPEGGIQYF; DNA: TGTGCCAGCAGCTTAGCCCCTGAAGGGGGCATTCAGTACTTC
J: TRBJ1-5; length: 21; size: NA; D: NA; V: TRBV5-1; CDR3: CASSPRGKGISKGNSNQPQHF; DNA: TGCGCCAGCAGCCCCCGAGGGAAGGGAATATCTAAAGGAAATAGCAATCAGCCCCAGCATTTT
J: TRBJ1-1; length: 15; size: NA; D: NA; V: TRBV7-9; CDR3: CATKLLRGMNTEAFF; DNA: TGTGCCACCAAACTACTAAGGGGGATGAACACTGAAGCTTTCTTT
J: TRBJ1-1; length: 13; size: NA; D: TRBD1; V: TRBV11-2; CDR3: CASSNDRGTEAFF; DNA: TGTGCCAGCAGTAATGACAGGGGCACTGAAGCTTTCTTT
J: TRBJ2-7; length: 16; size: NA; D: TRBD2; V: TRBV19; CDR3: CASSPTRTSGSYEQYF; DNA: TGTGCCAGTAGTCCCACAAGGACTAGCGGGAGCTACGAGCAGTACTTC
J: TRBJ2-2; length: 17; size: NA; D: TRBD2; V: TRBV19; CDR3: CASMRLAGGQNTGELFF; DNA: TGTGCCAGTATGCGGCTAGCGGGCGGTCAGAACACCGGGGAGCTGTTTTTT
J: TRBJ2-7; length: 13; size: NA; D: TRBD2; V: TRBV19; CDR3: CASRRAGVIEQYF; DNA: TGTGCCAGTAGGCGAGCGGGAGTAATCGAGCAGTACTTC
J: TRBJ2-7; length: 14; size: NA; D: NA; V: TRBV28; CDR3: CASSRRLDPLEQYF; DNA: TGTGCCAGCTCGAGGAGACTTGACCCCCTGGAGCAGTACTTC
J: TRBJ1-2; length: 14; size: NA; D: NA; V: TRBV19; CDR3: CASSTPGELQGYTF; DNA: TGTGCCAGTAGTACCCCGGGGGAACTACAAGGCTACACCTTC